Shown below are 7 T cell receptor beta chains from a single sample sequenced in a study of CD8 T cells in ankylosing spondylitis. TCRdb passed the 5' RACE reads through MiXCR, listing each CDR3 protein once. The sample records over 150,000 distinct CDR3 sequences, 9.5% to 15% being singletons. Material: blood, either unsorted or a sorted T cell fraction (not recorded which). The receptors here all came from a male donor with ankylosing spondylitis or in good health (not recorded which).

This clonotype came up a few times. The chain recombines TRBV6-1 with TRBJ2-7, with TRBD1 matching over 9 bases. J lost 5 bases, V lost 10 bases, and 12 bases had no gene match. CDR3 length equals 14 residues. Germline V gene data show CDR1 as MNHNS and CDR2 as SASEGT. The DNA of the CDR3 is TGTGCCATCCTGGAACCGGGACAGGGTCACGAGCAGTACTTC. Translating gives CAILEPGQGHEQYF.

This clonotype appeared many times. This sequence joins TRBV12-3 or TRBV12-4 and TRBJ2-1; D possibly corresponds to TRBD2 (6 bases). CDR3 length: 13 amino acids. Deletions cut 5 bases from V and 9 bases from J, with 14 bases between. DNA for the CDR3: TGTGCCAGCAGTCGCCCTAGCGCGGGTGAGCAGTTCTTC. It codes for CASSRPSAGEQFF.

The chain recombines TRBV7-9 with TRBJ1-1, with TRBD1 identical over 9 bases. The CDR3 contains 13 residues. The J segment lost 6 bases and the V segment lost 4 bases, leaving 3 bases of the junction unmatched. Germline loops: CDR1 SEHNR, CDR2 FQNEAQ (reference sequence). The CDR3 DNA reads as TGTGCCAGCAGCTCGGGGACAGGGCCTGAAGCTTTCTTT. This gives the protein CASSSGTGPEAFF.

This chain joins TRBV7-9 and TRBJ1-1; D is possibly TRBD1 (5 bases). This CDR3 region has 15 residues. Germline V gene sequence: CDR1 SEHNR, CDR2 FQNEAQ (reference sequence). V dropped 5 bases and J dropped 0 bases, with 13 bases sitting between them. This CDR3 is CASSVDSYLNTEAFF. The CDR3 DNA reads TGTGCCAGCAGCGTCGACAGCTACCTGAACACTGAAGCTTTCTTT.

This clonotype was detected a few times. V is TRBV5-1 and J is TRBJ2-7; D not certain. CDR3 length: 21 amino acids. Looked up from germline, CDR1 is SGHRS and CDR2 is YFSETQ. With 2 bases removed from V and 3 bases from J, the gap between germline ends came to 33 bases. DNA for the CDR3: TGCGCCAGCAGCTTTACCCTCTCTTCTTTAGCTCCATCGGCCCGATTCTACGAGCAGTACTTC. This encodes CASSFTLSSLAPSARFYEQYF.

The CDR3 loop is CASSSPPDRARDIQYF. In DNA form, the CDR3 reads TGTGCCAGCAGCTCCCCCCCGGACAGGGCGAGGGACATTCAGTACTTC. This chain uses TRBV7-8 with TRBJ2-4, with TRBD1 identical over 8 bases. Germline V lookup: CDR1 SGHVS, CDR2 FQNEAQ. The CDR3 length is 16 residues. Unmatched junction bases numbered 13, after V lost 4 bases and J lost 8 bases.

This clonotype has just a few counts. This chain links TRBV27 with TRBJ2-7, with 8 bases fitting TRBD2. From germline, CDR1 is MNHEY and CDR2 SMNVEV (reference sequence). This CDR3 has 17 residues. Losses at the gene ends were 3 bases for V and 7 bases for J; bases not matched to a gene: 17. DNA for the CDR3: TGTGCCAGCAGTTTTGTTCGGGGGGGAGACGCCGTGCTTGAGCAGTACTTC. The encoded protein is CASSFVRGGDAVLEQYF.